The 7 T cell receptor beta chains below all came from one sample that was sequenced in a study of blood T cell repertoires in COVID-19. Repertoires were generated with immunoSEQ multiplex PCR, while TCRdb's copy carries only in-frame clones and drops some. The table shows roughly 95,000 clones, with about nine tenths occurring only once. The sequenced sample was peripheral blood. These receptors were obtained from a woman between 50 and 59 years old in a cohort sampled during active COVID-19.

The chain recombines TRBV4-1 with TRBJ1-5; D is unresolved. Trimming left V 4 bases short and J 3 bases short, with 16 bases between. CDR1 and CDR2 (germline): MGHRA, YSYEKL. CDR3 length: 16 amino acids. The CDR3 protein is CASSPSYRRFNQPQHF. The CDR3 bases are TGCGCCAGCAGCCCATCCTATCGCAGGTTCAATCAGCCCCAGCATTTT.

V gene TRBV9 combines with J gene TRBJ2-1; TRBD1 aligns across 9 bases. This CDR3 has 14 amino acids. Germline CDR1 and CDR2: SGDLS and YYNGEE. Trimming took 4 bases from V and 4 from J; bases not matched to a gene: 3. The CDR3 protein is CASSLGQGYNEQFF. Written as DNA, the CDR3 is TGTGCCAGCAGCCTCGGACAGGGGTACAATGAGCAGTTCTTC.

V is TRBV3-1 (or the pseudogene TRBV3-2) and J is TRBJ1-6, with D maybe TRBD1 (6 bases). V lost 4 bases, J lost 7 bases, and 14 bases lay in between. CDR1 LGHDT and CDR2 YNNKEL come from the germline V gene (reference sequence). The CDR3 is made up of 15 amino acids. CDR3 in amino acids: CASSRGEGVNSPLHF. CDR3 nucleotides: TGTGCCAGCAGCCGAGGGGAGGGGGTGAATTCACCCCTCCACTTT.

The gene calls are TRBV5-1 and TRBJ2-7, with 8 bases that match TRBD1. This CDR3 is built from 15 residues. Germline V lookup: CDR1 SGHRS, CDR2 YFSETQ. Germline trimming cut 2 bases from V and 0 bases from J; bases unmatched to any gene: 4. CDR3 residues: CASSFRTGSSYEQYF. For the CDR3, the DNA is TGCGCCAGCAGCTTCCGGACAGGGAGCTCCTACGAGCAGTACTTC.

V usage is TRBV19 and J usage is TRBJ1-3; TRBD1 matches 9 bases. The V gene's germline CDR1 is LNHDA and CDR2 SQIVND (reference sequence). The trim removed 7 bases at V and 5 bases at J, leaving 12 bases unmatched. This CDR3 region has 16 residues. The CDR3 nucleotides read TGTGCCAGTACCACAACCGGGACAGGGTTCAGAAACACCATATATTTT. This codes for CASTTTGTGFRNTIYF.

The chain couples TRBV11-2 to TRBJ2-3; maybe TRBD2 (5 bases). Germline lookup yields CDR1 SGHAT and CDR2 FQNNGV. V dropped 1 base and J dropped 6 bases, with 11 bases sitting between them. CDR3 length: 14 residues. CDR3 region: CASSLGPSPDTQYF. Here the CDR3 DNA reads TGTGCCAGCAGCTTAGGGCCTAGCCCGGATACGCAGTATTTT.

This clone has only one observation. The chain combines TRBV28 with TRBJ2-1; D is perhaps TRBD1 (6 bases). In germline, CDR1 is MDHEN, CDR2 SYDVKM. V lost 6 bases and J 8 bases, leaving 14 bases between the germline ends. The CDR3 is made up of 13 amino acids. CDR3 sequence reads: CASRKTGRDEQFF. The CDR3, as DNA: TGTGCCAGCAGAAAAACAGGGCGAGATGAGCAGTTCTTC. Variable domain in full (rest from reference TRBV28 and TRBJ2-1): DVKVTQSSRYLVKRTGEKVFLECVQDMDHENMFWYRQDPGLGLRLIYFSYDVKMKEKGDIPEGYSVSREKKERFSLILESASTNQTSMYLCASRKTGRDEQFFGPGTRLTVL.